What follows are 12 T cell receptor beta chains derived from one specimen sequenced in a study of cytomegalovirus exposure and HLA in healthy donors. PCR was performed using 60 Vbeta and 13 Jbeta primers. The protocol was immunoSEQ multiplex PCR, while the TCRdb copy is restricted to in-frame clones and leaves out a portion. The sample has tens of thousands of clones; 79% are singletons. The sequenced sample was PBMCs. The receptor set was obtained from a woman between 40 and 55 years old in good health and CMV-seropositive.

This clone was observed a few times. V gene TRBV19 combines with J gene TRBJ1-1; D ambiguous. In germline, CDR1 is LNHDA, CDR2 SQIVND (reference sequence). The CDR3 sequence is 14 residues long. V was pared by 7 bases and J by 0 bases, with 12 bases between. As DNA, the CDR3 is TGTGCCAGTACCTTAGGAGGGTTGAACACTGAAGCTTTCTTT. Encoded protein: CASTLGGLNTEAFF.

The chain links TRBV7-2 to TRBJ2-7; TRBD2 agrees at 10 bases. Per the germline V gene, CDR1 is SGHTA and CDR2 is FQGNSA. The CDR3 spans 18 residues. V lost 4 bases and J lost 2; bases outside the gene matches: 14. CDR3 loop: CASSSKTFTSGDTYEQYF. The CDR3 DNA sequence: TGTGCCAGCAGCTCTAAGACCTTCACTAGCGGGGATACCTACGAGCAGTACTTC.

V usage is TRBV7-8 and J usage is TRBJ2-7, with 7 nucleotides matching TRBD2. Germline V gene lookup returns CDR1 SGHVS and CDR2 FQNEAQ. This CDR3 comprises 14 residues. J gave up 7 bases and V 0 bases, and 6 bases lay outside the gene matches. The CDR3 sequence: CASSLAGGSREQYF. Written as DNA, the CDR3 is TGTGCCAGCAGCTTAGCGGGAGGGTCAAGGGAGCAGTACTTC.

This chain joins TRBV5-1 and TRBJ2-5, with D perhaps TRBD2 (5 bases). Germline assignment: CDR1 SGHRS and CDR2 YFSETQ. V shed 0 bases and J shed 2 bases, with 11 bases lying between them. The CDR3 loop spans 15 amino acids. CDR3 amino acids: CASSLALGGQETQYF. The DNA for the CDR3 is TGCGCCAGCAGCTTGGCGTTAGGCGGGCAAGAGACCCAGTACTTC.

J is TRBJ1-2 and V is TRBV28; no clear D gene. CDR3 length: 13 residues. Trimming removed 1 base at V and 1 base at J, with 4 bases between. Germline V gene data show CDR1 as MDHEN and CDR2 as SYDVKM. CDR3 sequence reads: CASSLSINYGYTF. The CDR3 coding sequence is TGTGCCAGCAGTTTATCAATTAACTATGGCTACACCTTC.

CDR3 in amino acids: CASSILTSGRGNEQFF. The CDR3 coding sequence is TGTGCCAGTAGTATTCTCACTAGCGGGAGGGGAAATGAGCAGTTCTTC. This chain joins TRBV19 and TRBJ2-1, with TRBD2 matching 13 bases. CDR1 LNHDA and CDR2 SQIVND come from the germline V gene (reference sequence). The junction had 6 bases not matched to a gene; V was cut back by 3 bases and J by 7 bases. The CDR3 runs 16 residues.

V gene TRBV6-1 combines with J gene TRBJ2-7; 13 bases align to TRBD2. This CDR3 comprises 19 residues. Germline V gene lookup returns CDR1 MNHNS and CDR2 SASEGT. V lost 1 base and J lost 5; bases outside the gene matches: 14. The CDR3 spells CASSEEIPGLAGRTHEQYF. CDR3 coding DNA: TGTGCCAGCAGTGAAGAAATCCCGGGACTAGCGGGACGCACCCACGAGCAGTACTTC.

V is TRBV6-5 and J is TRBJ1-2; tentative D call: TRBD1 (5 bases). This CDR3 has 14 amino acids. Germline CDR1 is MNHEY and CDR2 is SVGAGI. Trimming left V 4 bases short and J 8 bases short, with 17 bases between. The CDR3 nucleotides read TGTGCCAGCAGTTCGACCGAGACAGCGTTAGGCTACACCTTC. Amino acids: CASSSTETALGYTF.

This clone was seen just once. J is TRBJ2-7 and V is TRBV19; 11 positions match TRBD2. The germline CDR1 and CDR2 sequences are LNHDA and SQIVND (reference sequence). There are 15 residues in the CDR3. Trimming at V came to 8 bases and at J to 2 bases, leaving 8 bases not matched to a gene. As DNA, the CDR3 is TGTGCCAGTTCCCTCGGGACTAGCGGAACCTACGAGCAGTACTTC. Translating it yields CASSLGTSGTYEQYF.

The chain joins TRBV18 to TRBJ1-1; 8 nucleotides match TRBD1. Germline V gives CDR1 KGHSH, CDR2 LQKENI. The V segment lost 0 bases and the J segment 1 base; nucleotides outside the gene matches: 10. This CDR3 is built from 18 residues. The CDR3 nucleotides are TGTGCCAGCTCACCACCAAGACAGGGGTCCGGTGGGAACACTGAAGCTTTCTTT. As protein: CASSPPRQGSGGNTEAFF.

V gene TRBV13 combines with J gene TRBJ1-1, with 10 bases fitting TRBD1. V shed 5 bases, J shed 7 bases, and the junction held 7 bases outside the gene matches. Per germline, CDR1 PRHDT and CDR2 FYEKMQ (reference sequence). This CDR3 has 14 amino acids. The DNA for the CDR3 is TGTGCCAGCAGCCCAGCGGACAGGGGGTTTGAAGCTTTCTTT. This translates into CASSPADRGFEAFF.

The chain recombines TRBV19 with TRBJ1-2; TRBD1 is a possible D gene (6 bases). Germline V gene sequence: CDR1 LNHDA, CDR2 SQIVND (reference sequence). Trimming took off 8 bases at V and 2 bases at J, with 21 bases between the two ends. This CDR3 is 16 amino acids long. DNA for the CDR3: TGTGCCAGTCGAGGACAGACCGGCCTGGTAAACTATGGCTACACCTTC. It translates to CASRGQTGLVNYGYTF. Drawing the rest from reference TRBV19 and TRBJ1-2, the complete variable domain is DGGITQSPKYLFRKEGQNVTLSCEQNLNHDAMYWYRQDPGQGLRLIYYSQIVNDFQKGDIAEGYSVSREKKESFPLTVTSAQKNPTAFYLCASRGQTGLVNYGYTFGSGTRLTVV.